Following are 11 T cell receptor beta chains from one sample sequenced in a study of neurological immune-mediated disorders. Described time point: longitudinal time-point 3. From the 5' RACE reads, TCRdb called clonotypes with MiXCR, one entry per CDR3 protein. The table has roughly 45,000 distinct CDR3 sequences, about 14% seen once; the top ten hold roughly an eighth. The sample consisted of PBMCs. The receptors derive from a man aged 25-45 years in good health.

This clonotype was seen ten or more times. The rearrangement joins TRBV12-3 or TRBV12-4 to TRBJ2-1; 8 nucleotides match TRBD2. This CDR3 is built from 15 residues. V gave up 5 bases and J gave up 6 bases; unmatched junction bases: 9. The CDR3 spells CASSGGREGFNEQFF. The DNA for the CDR3 is TGTGCCAGCAGTGGGGGACGGGAGGGGTTCAATGAGCAGTTCTTC.

This clonotype appeared many times. The gene calls are TRBV7-9 and TRBJ2-7; D perhaps matches TRBD1 (6 bases). CDR1 and CDR2 (germline): SEHNR, FQNEAQ (reference sequence). V was shortened by 4 bases and J by 4 bases, with 14 bases between the two germline ends. CDR3 size: 14 residues. CDR3 sequence reads: CASSSRTANYEQYF. In DNA, the CDR3 is TGTGCCAGCAGCTCCCGGACAGCTAATTACGAGCAGTACTTC.

The V and J genes are TRBV30 and TRBJ2-1, with D possibly TRBD2 on 5 matching bases. V was trimmed by 7 bases and J by 6 bases, leaving 16 bases between them. Looked up from germline, CDR1 is GTSNPN and CDR2 is SVGIG (reference sequence). This CDR3 is built from 13 residues. CDR3 coding DNA: TGTGCCTTCTCCCCGACGGCGGGCAATGAGCAGTTCTTC. It yields the protein CAFSPTAGNEQFF.

Many counts were recorded for this clonotype. V and J are TRBV21-1 and TRBJ1-3; the tabulated D call, TRBD1, remains unverified against the DNA. TRBV21-1 is deemed a pseudogene. The CDR3 consists of 16 residues. The CDR3 DNA sequence: TGTGCCAGCAGCAAACGGGGGACGAGGAAGGGAAACACCATATATTTT. Amino acids: CASSKRGTRKGNTIYF.

This clonotype was found many times. V is TRBV5-1 and J is TRBJ1-1; D is undetermined. The CDR3 runs 11 residues. Germline loops: CDR1 SGHRS, CDR2 YFSETQ. V was trimmed by 5 bases and J by 0 bases, leaving 2 bases between them. Here the CDR3 reads CASRVNTEAFF. The CDR3 DNA follows: TGCGCCAGCAGGGTGAACACTGAAGCTTTCTTT.

This clonotype was found a few times. V usage is TRBV28 and J usage is TRBJ1-4; tentatively, D is TRBD1 (5 bases). This CDR3 has 15 residues. V lost 7 bases and J 8 bases, leaving 20 bases between the germline ends. Per germline, CDR1 MDHEN and CDR2 SYDVKM. In DNA form, the CDR3 reads TGTGCCAGCACCATCGCCCCCCAGGGTGGAGAAAAACTGTTTTTT. Translating gives CASTIAPQGGEKLFF.

There are many counts of this clonotype. V gene TRBV7-3 combines with J gene TRBJ2-1, with TRBD2 identical over 9 bases. The J segment lost 8 bases and the V segment lost 0 bases, leaving 5 bases of the junction unmatched. Germline V lookup: CDR1 SGHTA, CDR2 FQGTGA. CDR3 length: 15 residues. CDR3 loop: CASSLTSGRTYEQFF. The CDR3 DNA reads as TGTGCCAGCAGCTTAACTAGCGGGAGAACCTATGAGCAGTTCTTC.

The J gene is TRBJ1-6, the V gene TRBV20-1; 9 nucleotides match TRBD1. Losses at the gene ends were 1 base for V and 9 bases for J; bases not matched to a gene: 4. The CDR3 consists of 14 residues. CDR1 and CDR2 (germline): DFQATT, SNEGSKA (reference sequence). The CDR3 nucleotides read TGCAGTGCTAGAGGGGACAGGGCCAGTTCACCCCTCCACTTT. Amino acids: CSARGDRASSPLHF.

This clonotype is medium-sized by share. The chain uses TRBV12-3 or TRBV12-4 and TRBJ2-2, with D perhaps being TRBD1 or TRBD2 (7 bases each). The CDR3 sequence is 17 residues long. The V end was cut by 3 bases, the J end by 4 bases, with 18 bases between. CDR3 loop: CASSLGGRQGLTGELFF. The CDR3 DNA follows: TGTGCCAGCAGTTTGGGGGGGCGACAGGGACTCACCGGGGAGCTGTTTTTT.

The chain has TRBV7-2 and TRBJ2-6; D uncertain. This CDR3 is built from 16 residues. V shed 5 bases and J shed 1 base, with 12 bases lying between them. Germline V CDR1 and CDR2: SGHTA, FQGNSA. CDR3 amino acids: CASSQAIGSGANVLTF. The CDR3 bases are TGTGCCAGCAGCCAGGCAATTGGATCTGGGGCCAACGTCCTGACTTTC.

There are many counts of this clonotype. The chain uses TRBV6-5 and TRBJ2-7; 11 nucleotides match TRBD2. V gave up 8 bases and J gave up 5 bases; unmatched junction bases: 11. The CDR3 has 15 residues. CDR1 and CDR2 (germline): MNHEY, SVGAGI. CDR3 coding DNA: TGTGCCAGCGGGACAGCATCTAGCGGGAGGAACGAGCAGTACTTC. Translation: CASGTASSGRNEQYF.